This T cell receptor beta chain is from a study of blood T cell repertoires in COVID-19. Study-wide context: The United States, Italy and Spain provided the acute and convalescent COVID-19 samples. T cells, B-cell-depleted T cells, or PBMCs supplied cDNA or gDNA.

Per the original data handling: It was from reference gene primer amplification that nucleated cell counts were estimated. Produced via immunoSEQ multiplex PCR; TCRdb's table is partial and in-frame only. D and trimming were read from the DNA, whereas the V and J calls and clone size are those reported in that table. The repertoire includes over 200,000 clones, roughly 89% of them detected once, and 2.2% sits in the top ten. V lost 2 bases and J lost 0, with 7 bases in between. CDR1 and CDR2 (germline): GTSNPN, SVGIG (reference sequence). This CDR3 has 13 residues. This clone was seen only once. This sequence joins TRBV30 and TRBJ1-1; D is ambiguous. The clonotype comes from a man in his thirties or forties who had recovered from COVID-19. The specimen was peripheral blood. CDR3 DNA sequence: TGTGCCTGGAGTTTGAGCATGAACACTGAAGCTTTCTTT. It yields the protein CAWSLSMNTEAFF.